These 28 T cell receptor beta chains came from one sample sequenced in a study of T cells in Graves' hyperthyroidism and ophthalmopathy. RNA transcripts yielded amplified TCR beta CDR3 regions. An initial round of RT-PCR targeting the TCR CDR3 relied on the HTBI primer set. TCRdb re-analysed the multiplex PCR reads in MiXCR, keeping a single row per CDR3 protein. The sample contains about 690,000 distinct CDR3 sequences, roughly 17% of which appear only once. Input material: blood. Receptor source: a man in his forties or fifties with Graves' hyperthyroidism.

The V and J genes are TRBV29-1 and TRBJ2-1; 10 nucleotides match TRBD1. CDR3 length: 13 residues. The ends lost 6 bases at V and 5 bases at J; junction bases unmatched: 4. Germline V gene sequence: CDR1 SQVTM, CDR2 ANQGSEA. The CDR3 is CSVEGQGHNEQFF. In DNA form, the CDR3 reads TGCAGCGTAGAGGGACAGGGGCACAATGAGCAGTTCTTC.

The chain joins TRBV25-1 to TRBJ2-1; 9 nucleotides agree with TRBD1. Germline assignment: CDR1 MGHDK and CDR2 SYGVNS. This CDR3 region has 20 residues. The trim removed 2 bases at V and 0 bases at J, leaving 14 bases unmatched. The chain's CDR3 is CASSEIGQGFYGSSYNEQFF. The CDR3 DNA reads TGTGCCAGCAGTGAAATCGGACAGGGGTTTTACGGGAGCTCCTACAATGAGCAGTTCTTC.

The table lists this clonotype with many counts. V and J are TRBV29-1 and TRBJ2-7, with D tentatively TRBD1 or TRBD2 (6 bases each). The V end was cut by 3 bases, the J end by 5 bases, with 11 bases between. Per germline, CDR1 SQVTM and CDR2 ANQGSEA. This CDR3 has 12 residues. CDR3 protein: CSVEVGGHEQYF. Written as DNA, the CDR3 is TGCAGCGTTGAGGTGGGGGGCCACGAGCAGTACTTC.

The chain employs TRBV11-2 and TRBJ2-4; D may correspond to TRBD1 or TRBD2 (6 bases each). CDR3 length: 12 residues. Germline loops: CDR1 SGHAT, CDR2 FQNNGV. Trimming removed 5 bases at V and 10 bases at J, with 12 bases between. The CDR3 DNA is TGTGCCAGCAGCCTCCAGGGGACTATTCAGTACTTC. It translates to CASSLQGTIQYF.

This clonotype was seen at least ten times. This chain joins TRBV27 and TRBJ2-3, with D perhaps matching TRBD2 (6 bases). The CDR3 loop spans 16 amino acids. V lost 6 bases and J 3 bases, leaving 19 bases between the germline ends. Germline V gene sequence: CDR1 MNHEY, CDR2 SMNVEV (reference sequence). Here the CDR3 reads CASSHYGGRGTDTQYF. In DNA, the CDR3 is TGTGCCAGCAGCCACTATGGGGGGAGAGGAACAGATACGCAGTATTTT.

This clonotype showed up many times. The chain employs TRBV5-1 and TRBJ2-1; no clear D. This CDR3 region has 17 residues. Trimming stripped 4 bases from V and 0 bases from J, with 17 bases between. Per germline, CDR1 SGHRS and CDR2 YFSETQ. CDR3 sequence reads: CASSPDPNFSSYNEQFF. CDR3 bases: TGCGCCAGCAGCCCCGACCCGAACTTTAGCTCCTACAATGAGCAGTTCTTC.

This clonotype was recorded a few times. The chain links TRBV28 to TRBJ2-3, with 10 bases lining up with TRBD2. Looked up from germline, CDR1 is MDHEN and CDR2 is SYDVKM. The CDR3 has 18 residues. V lost 6 bases, J lost 0 bases, and 12 bases stayed unmatched. This chain's CDR3 is CASRGGYSGRRSTDTQYF. As DNA, the CDR3 is TGTGCCAGCAGGGGTGGTTATAGCGGGAGGAGAAGCACAGATACGCAGTATTTT.

The table lists this clonotype with many counts. This rearrangement joins TRBV19 to TRBJ2-5; D possibly uses TRBD1 or TRBD2 (6 bases each). This CDR3 region has 15 residues. Germline CDR1 LNHDA, CDR2 SQIVND (reference sequence). With 5 bases removed from V and 2 bases from J, the gap between germline ends came to 15 bases. The CDR3 is CASSPWGDKQETQYF. Here the CDR3 DNA reads TGTGCCAGTAGTCCATGGGGGGACAAACAAGAGACCCAGTACTTC.

This clonotype was recorded at least ten times. DNA of the CDR3: TGTGCCAGCAGCCCCCAGTGGAGCACAGATACGCAGTATTTT. Translation gives CASSPQWSTDTQYF. The chain uses TRBV28 and TRBJ2-3; no clear D. Trimming pared 6 bases from V and 0 bases from J, leaving 10 bases between. The germline V gene has CDR1 MDHEN and CDR2 SYDVKM. CDR3 length: 14 residues.

To note about this clonotype: A much larger clone is a single base away; this may be a read error. No conserved phenylalanine or tryptophan ends this CDR3, so it is likely a read error. The rearrangement links TRBV12-3 or TRBV12-4 to TRBJ1-2; TRBD1 matches 10 bases. J lost 3 bases, V lost 6 bases, and 4 bases had no gene match. This CDR3 spans 14 amino acids. The CDR3 reads CASSPGQGYYGYTL. The CDR3 DNA follows: TGTGCCAGCAGCCCGGGACAGGGGTACTATGGCTACACCCTC.

This clonotype was recorded many times. This chain links TRBV27 with TRBJ2-2; TRBD2 agrees at 14 bases. In germline, CDR1 is MNHEY, CDR2 SMNVEV (reference sequence). The junction had 8 bases not matched to a gene; V was cut back by 4 bases and J by 4 bases. This CDR3 is 18 amino acids long. The CDR3 DNA is TGTGCCAGCAGTTCAACGGGGACTAGCGGGAGAGTCACCGGGGAGCTGTTTTTT. Translating it yields CASSSTGTSGRVTGELFF.

J is TRBJ2-3 and V is TRBV7-2, with 10 bases identical to TRBD2. The CDR3 length is 15 residues. Germline lookup yields CDR1 SGHTA and CDR2 FQGNSA. V dropped 5 bases and J dropped 4; count of bases not matched to a gene: 6. The CDR3 DNA reads TGTGCCAGCAGCACGGGACTAGCGAGGGCAGATACGCAGTATTTT. Encoded protein: CASSTGLARADTQYF.

This clonotype was detected only a few times. V is TRBV5-1 and J is TRBJ1-6, with TRBD1 as a possible D gene (6 bases). Trimming stripped 4 bases from V and 7 bases from J, with 12 bases between. The germline gives CDR1 SGHRS, CDR2 YFSETQ. This CDR3 is built from 14 residues. CDR3 nucleotide sequence: TGCGCCAGCAGCGCGGGACAACAGAATTCACCCCTCCACTTT. It codes for CASSAGQQNSPLHF.

This clonotype was found many times. J is TRBJ2-1 and V is TRBV11-1; 7 bases map to TRBD2. The junction had 9 bases not matched to a gene; V was cut back by 1 base and J by 9 bases. This CDR3 is 15 amino acids long. Germline CDR1 SGHAT, CDR2 FQDESV (reference sequence). The CDR3, as DNA: TGTGCCAGCAGCTTAGTCCGGGGCCTAGCGGTTGAGCAGTTCTTC. Residues: CASSLVRGLAVEQFF.

The rearrangement links TRBV7-2 to TRBJ2-5, with D uncertain. The length of the CDR3 is 13 residues. Germline V gene sequence: CDR1 SGHTA, CDR2 FQGNSA. The V and J ends lost 4 bases and 4 bases respectively, with 10 bases between them. The CDR3: CASSSPFRETQYF. CDR3 bases: TGTGCCAGCAGCTCCCCTTTTAGAGAGACCCAGTACTTC.

The chain is built from TRBV10-3 and TRBJ1-1; D is unclear. The germline CDR1 and CDR2 sequences are ENHRY and SYGVKD. Trimming cost V 0 bases and J 0 bases, with 8 bases left between them. The CDR3 extends over 15 amino acids. The CDR3, as DNA: TGTGCCATCAGTGAGTCGAACGGATTGAACACTGAAGCTTTCTTT. As protein: CAISESNGLNTEAFF.

This clonotype was observed a few times. The J gene is TRBJ2-7, the V gene TRBV19; the D gene could be TRBD1 or TRBD2 (5 bases each). This CDR3 region has 13 residues. Trimming left V 2 bases short and J 6 bases short, with 11 bases between. Germline V gene data show CDR1 as LNHDA and CDR2 as SQIVND (reference sequence). CDR3 sequence: CASSIPLGVEQYF. The CDR3 DNA sequence: TGTGCCAGTAGTATACCCCTGGGGGTCGAGCAGTACTTC.

The chain is built from TRBV3-1 and TRBJ2-7, with D perhaps being TRBD1 or TRBD2 (5 bases each). This CDR3 comprises 14 residues. V lost 0 bases to trimming and J lost 2 bases, with 8 bases between them. The germline gives CDR1 LGHDT, CDR2 YNNKEL (reference sequence). Here the CDR3 reads CASSQDGGPYEQYF. CDR3 bases: TGTGCCAGCAGCCAAGATGGGGGACCCTACGAGCAGTACTTC.

CDR3 amino acids: CASSYDRADYGYTF. The CDR3 coding sequence is TGCGCCAGCAGCTACGACAGGGCAGACTATGGCTACACCTTC. The chain has TRBV5-1 and TRBJ1-2; 7 positions match TRBD1. V shed 3 bases, J shed 3 bases, and the junction held 5 bases outside the gene matches. CDR1 is SGHRS and CDR2 is YFSETQ in the germline V gene. This CDR3 has 14 amino acids.

This clonotype has at least ten counts. V gene TRBV10-3 combines with J gene TRBJ2-7; 13 nucleotides align to TRBD2. The length of the CDR3 is 13 residues. J lost 3 bases, V lost 10 bases, and 3 bases had no gene match. Germline CDR1 ENHRY, CDR2 SYGVKD. This CDR3 is CATRTSGSYEQYF. The CDR3 coding sequence is TGTGCCACGAGGACTAGCGGGAGCTACGAGCAGTACTTC.

This clonotype was seen only once. The rearrangement uses TRBV27 and TRBJ2-7, with D perhaps matching TRBD2 (6 bases). V lost 3 bases and J 9 bases, leaving 18 bases between the germline ends. Germline CDR1 is MNHEY and CDR2 is SMNVEV (reference sequence). The CDR3 covers 14 residues. CDR3 in DNA: TGTGCCAGCAGTTTGGAACAAGGCGGGACCGGGCAGTACTTC. Translated, it gives CASSLEQGGTGQYF.

This clonotype was seen repeatedly, ten times or more. The chain combines TRBV28 with TRBJ2-1; D perhaps matches TRBD2 (7 bases). The CDR3 runs to 17 residues. Germline CDR1 MDHEN, CDR2 SYDVKM. V was cut by 2 bases and J by 9 bases, with 23 bases left in between. The CDR3 region has the DNA TGTGCCAGCAGTTTAAGAGGGGGGGCGCCGTGGGGCACTGAGCAGTTCTTC. It yields the protein CASSLRGGAPWGTEQFF.

This clonotype was observed at least ten times. This rearrangement joins TRBV6-2 or TRBV6-3 to TRBJ2-5, with 10 positions matching TRBD2. The CDR3 runs 15 residues. Trimming removed 5 bases from V and 0 bases from J; junction bases left unmatched: 3. CDR1 and CDR2 from the germline V gene are MNHEY and SVGEGT. The CDR3, as DNA: TGTGCCAGCAGTCTAGCGGGAGCAAACCAAGAGACCCAGTACTTC. Its protein is CASSLAGANQETQYF.

This clonotype has just a few counts. The rearrangement uses TRBV28 and TRBJ1-5; D perhaps matches TRBD1 (6 bases). V was shortened by 4 bases and J by 6 bases, with 13 bases between the two germline ends. Germline V lookup: CDR1 MDHEN, CDR2 SYDVKM. CDR3 size: 14 residues. The CDR3 here is CASSSPGAVQPQHF. The CDR3 coding sequence is TGTGCCAGCAGTTCCCCGGGGGCGGTTCAGCCCCAGCATTTT.

This clonotype was seen many times. This chain links TRBV6-6 with TRBJ2-7, with no clear D. CDR3 length equals 14 residues. Trimming removed 0 bases from V and 6 bases from J, with 12 bases in between. The V gene's germline CDR1 is MNHNY and CDR2 SVGAGI (reference sequence). The CDR3 spells CASSYSLHLGEQYF. The CDR3, as DNA: TGTGCCAGCAGTTACTCGTTACATCTGGGCGAGCAGTACTTC.

The V gene is TRBV5-5, the J gene TRBJ1-5, with a tentative D call TRBD1 (5 bases). Trimming removed 0 bases at V and 6 bases at J, with 13 bases between. Germline-derived CDR1 and CDR2 are SGHKS and YYEKEE (reference sequence). The CDR3 is 15 residues long. CDR3: CASSLAVRDAQPQHF. Written as DNA, the CDR3 is TGTGCCAGCAGCTTGGCTGTCAGGGACGCTCAGCCCCAGCATTTT.

The rearrangement joins TRBV24-1 to TRBJ2-1; perhaps TRBD1 as D (6 bases). The length of the CDR3 is 15 residues. The germline V and J ends were trimmed by 1 base and 8 bases, with 14 bases remaining between them. Germline CDR1 and CDR2: KGHDR and SFDVKD. The CDR3 nucleotides read TGTGCCACCAGTGATTTCCAGGGGATTGGCCATGAGCAGTTCTTC. Translating it yields CATSDFQGIGHEQFF.

The V gene is TRBV15, the J gene TRBJ1-2; TRBD1 matches at 9 bases. Germline CDR1 is LNHNV and CDR2 is YYDKDF (reference sequence). The CDR3 spans 14 residues. V gave up 9 bases and J gave up 4 bases; unmatched junction bases: 9. The CDR3 loop reads CATYVGTGLYGYTF. CDR3 nucleotides: TGTGCCACATACGTGGGGACAGGGCTCTATGGCTACACCTTC.